Below, 28 T cell receptor beta chains from the same sample are listed, as sequenced in a study of identical twins. Using its own MiXCR run on the 5' RACE reads, TCRdb lists one record per CDR3 protein. This sample has 420,000 or so distinct CDR3 sequences, with less than 20% found just once. The material sequenced was naive T cells sorted from blood. The origin of the receptors is a man aged 45-65 years in good health.

There are a few counts of this clonotype. The chain uses TRBV5-1 and TRBJ2-5, with 7 bases fitting TRBD2. This CDR3 region has 16 residues. Trimming cost V 2 bases and J 1 base; bases outside gene matches: 8. CDR1 SGHRS and CDR2 YFSETQ come from the germline V gene. The CDR3 region is CASSFQSGAIQETQYF. In DNA form, the CDR3 reads TGCGCCAGCAGCTTTCAGAGCGGGGCGATCCAAGAGACCCAGTACTTC.

This clonotype turned up a few times. The rearrangement links TRBV29-1 to TRBJ2-1, with D maybe TRBD2 (6 bases). V lost 8 bases to trimming and J lost 7 bases, with 21 bases between them. Looked up from germline, CDR1 is SQVTM and CDR2 is ANQGSEA. This CDR3 region has 14 residues. The CDR3 here is CSSTAGIAENEQFF. CDR3 nucleotide sequence: TGCAGCAGTACGGCGGGGATAGCGGAGAATGAGCAGTTCTTC.

The table lists this clonotype with a few counts. The V call is TRBV5-1, the J call TRBJ2-3, with 10 bases identical to TRBD1. Trimming cost V 4 bases and J 1 base; bases outside gene matches: 3. Per the germline V gene, CDR1 is SGHRS and CDR2 is YFSETQ. This CDR3 region has 15 residues. This CDR3 is CASSRGQGRTDTQYF. The DNA of the CDR3 is TGCGCCAGCAGCCGGGGACAGGGGCGCACAGATACGCAGTATTTT.

This clonotype has ten or more counts. V is TRBV6-7 and J is TRBJ1-5; D remains unclear. TRBV6-7 has ORF status, its function being uncertain. The CDR3 runs 15 residues. V gave up 2 bases and J gave up 4 bases, with 12 bases separating them. This CDR3 reads CASSYPRTENQPQHF. The DNA of the CDR3 is TGTGCCAGCAGTTACCCTCGGACGGAAAATCAGCCCCAGCATTTT.

V and J are TRBV12-3 or TRBV12-4 and TRBJ2-5, with 8 bases fitting TRBD1. V lost 5 bases, J lost 5 bases, and 7 bases stayed unmatched. CDR3 length: 14 amino acids. The CDR3 is CASSPQGARETQYF. CDR3 nucleotides: TGTGCCAGCAGTCCCCAGGGGGCGAGGGAGACCCAGTACTTC.

This clonotype was found a few times. The chain recombines TRBV7-2 with TRBJ2-5; 9 nucleotides align to TRBD2. The germline gives CDR1 SGHTA, CDR2 FQGNSA. The J segment lost 2 bases and the V segment lost 0 bases, leaving 4 bases of the junction unmatched. The CDR3 totals 16 residues. In DNA, the CDR3 is TGTGCCAGCAGCTTAGCCGGGACTAGCTCGCAAGAGACCCAGTACTTC. Protein sequence: CASSLAGTSSQETQYF.

This clonotype has just a few counts. The rearrangement joins TRBV10-3 to TRBJ1-1, with D possibly being TRBD1 (6 bases). The CDR3 sequence is 15 residues long. Looked up from germline, CDR1 is ENHRY and CDR2 is SYGVKD. Trimming cost V 7 bases and J 6 bases, with 21 bases left between them. This CDR3 is CAITSPGGGYAEAFF. DNA for the CDR3: TGTGCCATCACCTCACCCGGAGGGGGGTATGCTGAAGCTTTCTTT.

DNA of the CDR3: TGCAGTGCTAAAATCTTTTCTAGCGTAGCTCACCCGAACTACAATGAGCAGTTCTTC. It translates to CSAKIFSSVAHPNYNEQFF. The chain couples TRBV20-1 to TRBJ2-1, with D tentatively TRBD2 (6 bases). This CDR3 has 19 residues. Germline V lookup: CDR1 DFQATT, CDR2 SNEGSKA (reference sequence). Trimming took 4 bases from V and 3 from J, leaving 28 bases between them.

This chain connects TRBV19 to TRBJ2-1; D might be TRBD1 or TRBD2, each matching 5 bases. The CDR3 has 21 amino acids. The V end was cut by 5 bases, the J end by 0 bases, with 29 bases between. Germline V gives CDR1 LNHDA, CDR2 SQIVND (reference sequence). DNA for the CDR3: TGTGCCAGTAGTGCCCTCACCAGGGTAGGGAGCGAAACAAGCTCCTACAATGAGCAGTTCTTC. Translating gives CASSALTRVGSETSSYNEQFF. The whole variable domain, remainder taken from reference TRBV19 and TRBJ2-1, is DGGITQSPKYLFRKEGQNVTLSCEQNLNHDAMYWYRQDPGQGLRLIYYSQIVNDFQKGDIAEGYSVSREKKESFPLTVTSAQKNPTAFYLCASSALTRVGSETSSYNEQFFGPGTRLTVL.

This clonotype was counted between two and nine times. The chain couples TRBV4-3 to TRBJ2-2; D gene ambiguous. The germline V gene encodes CDR1 LGHNA and CDR2 YSLEER. The CDR3 is 13 amino acids. The V end was cut by 0 bases, the J end by 9 bases, with 8 bases between. CDR3 sequence (DNA): TGCGCCAGCAGCCAAGAACGTTCCCGGGAGCTGTTTTTT. Amino acid sequence: CASSQERSRELFF.

The chain carries TRBV20-1 and TRBJ2-7, with D perhaps given as TRBD1 or TRBD2 (5 bases each). Looked up from germline, CDR1 is DFQATT and CDR2 is SNEGSKA (reference sequence). Trimming cost V 4 bases and J 6 bases, with 13 bases left between them. The CDR3 has 12 amino acids. CDR3 in amino acids: CSAKGRDGEQYF. CDR3 in DNA: TGCAGTGCTAAAGGACGGGACGGCGAGCAGTACTTC.

This clonotype was observed a few times. The chain joins TRBV4-2 to TRBJ2-7, with D perhaps TRBD1 (6 bases). Per the germline V gene, CDR1 is LGHNA and CDR2 is YNFKEQ. V dropped 2 bases and J dropped 5 bases, with 16 bases sitting between them. CDR3 length equals 15 residues. The CDR3 coding sequence is TGTGCCAGCAGCCAAATCAGTGGGACACTCGACGAGCAGTACTTC. Its protein is CASSQISGTLDEQYF.

This clonotype was seen repeatedly, ten times or more. This chain joins TRBV20-1 and TRBJ2-3; the match to TRBD2 covers 12 bases. CDR3 size: 17 residues. Trimming cost V 2 bases and J 7 bases; bases outside gene matches: 13. Germline V CDR1 and CDR2: DFQATT, SNEGSKA (reference sequence). CDR3 region: CSARSSGTSGRLNTQYF. The CDR3 nucleotides are TGCAGTGCTAGATCCTCCGGGACTAGCGGGCGATTAAATACGCAGTATTTT.

The rearrangement joins TRBV25-1 to TRBJ2-2, with D possibly matching TRBD1 (6 bases). This CDR3 comprises 17 residues. Trimming left V 5 bases short and J 3 bases short, with 19 bases between. Germline V gene data show CDR1 as MGHDK and CDR2 as SYGVNS. The CDR3 is CASSITKGHRHTGELFF. The CDR3 DNA sequence: TGTGCCAGCAGTATCACCAAGGGACATCGACACACCGGGGAGCTGTTTTTT.

As DNA, the CDR3 is TGTGCCACAAAGGGACTAGCGGGAGTTGGTGAGCAGTTCTTC. It encodes CATKGLAGVGEQFF. The genes are TRBV15 and TRBJ2-1; 14 nucleotides align to TRBD2. This CDR3 region has 14 residues. CDR1 is LNHNV, CDR2 YYDKDF, per germline (reference sequence). V dropped 9 bases and J dropped 9; count of bases not matched to a gene: 7.

This clonotype was seen many times. This chain uses TRBV25-1 with TRBJ2-3; D is unclear. V was cut by 10 bases and J by 3 bases, with 14 bases left in between. The germline CDR1 and CDR2 sequences are MGHDK and SYGVNS. This CDR3 contains 13 residues. The CDR3 DNA sequence: TGTGCCACCCTCGGCCCGGCTACAGATACGCAGTATTTT. This gives the protein CATLGPATDTQYF.

This clonotype came up many times. The chain carries TRBV27 and TRBJ2-4; D call uncertain. V lost 5 bases to trimming and J lost 0 bases, with 11 bases between them. Germline V gene sequence: CDR1 MNHEY, CDR2 SMNVEV (reference sequence). This CDR3 comprises 15 residues. The CDR3 spells CASSPNPRAKNIQYF. The DNA for the CDR3 is TGTGCCAGCAGTCCAAACCCGAGAGCCAAAAACATTCAGTACTTC.

This clonotype was seen a few times. The chain couples TRBV5-5 to TRBJ1-2; D possibly corresponds to TRBD1 (5 bases). Trimming took off 4 bases at V and 1 base at J, with 11 bases between the two ends. This CDR3 is 14 amino acids long. Per the germline V gene, CDR1 is SGHKS and CDR2 is YYEKEE (reference sequence). The CDR3 DNA sequence: TGTGCCAGCAGCCTGGGGGTGGGTAACTATGGCTACACCTTC. This translates into CASSLGVGNYGYTF. Variable domain in full (rest from reference TRBV5-5 and TRBJ1-2): DAGVTQSPTHLIKTRGQQVTLRCSPISGHKSVSWYQQVLGQGPQFIFQYYEKEERGRGNFPDRFSARQFPNYSSELNVNALLLGDSALYLCASSLGVGNYGYTFGSGTRLTVV.

This chain links TRBV9 with TRBJ1-3, with D uncertain. This CDR3 contains 16 residues. Germline values: CDR1 SGDLS, CDR2 YYNGEE. V lost 4 bases and J lost 0, with 14 bases in between. DNA of the CDR3: TGTGCCAGCAGCCGGACGGCGACTAACTCTGGAAACACCATATATTTT. Its translation is CASSRTATNSGNTIYF.

This clonotype was counted at least ten times. The genes are TRBV6-5 and TRBJ1-3; the D gene is possibly TRBD1 (5 bases). The CDR3 sequence is 16 residues long. The germline CDR1 and CDR2 sequences are MNHEY and SVGAGI. The V end was cut by 2 bases, the J end by 0 bases, with 11 bases between. CDR3 residues: CASSYGADLSGNTIYF. The CDR3 DNA follows: TGTGCCAGCAGTTACGGGGCGGACCTCTCTGGAAACACCATATATTTT.

This clonotype was observed a handful of times. The chain uses TRBV4-2 and TRBJ2-7; the match to TRBD2 covers 7 bases. The CDR3 has 15 residues. J lost 6 bases, V lost 0 bases, and 8 bases had no gene match. The germline CDR1 and CDR2 sequences are LGHNA and YNFKEQ. The CDR3 region has the DNA TGTGCCAGCAGCCAAGAAGGGAGGGGTCCGTTCGAGCAGTACTTC. The encoded protein is CASSQEGRGPFEQYF.

The chain uses TRBV7-9 and TRBJ2-3; D gene uncertain. V lost 1 base and J 5 bases, leaving 19 bases between the germline ends. The V gene's germline CDR1 is SEHNR and CDR2 FQNEAQ (reference sequence). The CDR3 contains 17 residues. The CDR3 sequence is CASSLGAAPKERDTQYF. For the CDR3, the DNA is TGTGCCAGCAGCTTAGGTGCGGCACCCAAGGAGAGAGATACGCAGTATTTT. The whole variable domain, remainder taken from reference TRBV7-9 and TRBJ2-3, is DTGVSQNPRHKITKRGQNVTFRCDPISEHNRLYWYRQTLGQGPEFLTYFQNEAQLEKSRLLSDRFSAERPKGSFSTLEIQRTEQGDSAMYLCASSLGAAPKERDTQYFGPGTRLTVL.

This clonotype has at least ten counts. The chain combines TRBV5-1 with TRBJ2-3; D gene unclear. Germline CDR1 and CDR2: SGHRS and YFSETQ. The V gene lost 3 bases and the J gene lost 7 bases, with 15 bases spanning the gap. CDR3 size: 14 residues. CDR3 DNA: TGCGCCAGCAGCTCCCCTGTTAAGATGCATACGCAGTATTTT. This sequence encodes CASSSPVKMHTQYF.

This clonotype was recorded at least ten times. The rearrangement uses TRBV6-2 or TRBV6-3 and TRBJ1-2; D remains ambiguous. This CDR3 contains 14 residues. Germline V gives CDR1 MNHEY, CDR2 SVGEGT. The V gene lost 0 bases and the J gene lost 1 base, with 6 bases spanning the gap. Here the CDR3 reads CASSYSTFNYGYTF. DNA for the CDR3: TGTGCCAGCAGTTACTCTACTTTTAACTATGGCTACACCTTC.

This clonotype turned up a few times. The chain's CDR3 is CASSQEVGGNQPQHF. CDR3 nucleotide sequence: TGCGCCAGCAGCCAAGAAGTTGGGGGCAATCAGCCCCAGCATTTT. The chain recombines TRBV4-3 with TRBJ1-5; no clear D. With 0 bases removed from V and 2 bases from J, the gap between germline ends came to 8 bases. This CDR3 has 15 amino acids. Per the germline V gene, CDR1 is LGHNA and CDR2 is YSLEER.

This chain uses TRBV18 with TRBJ1-2; possibly TRBD1 for D (5 bases). The CDR3 loop spans 16 amino acids. V lost 2 bases and J 2 bases, leaving 15 bases between the germline ends. Germline CDR1 and CDR2: KGHSH and LQKENI. The CDR3 protein is CASSPKDITPNYGYTF. The CDR3 DNA is TGTGCCAGCTCACCAAAGGACATCACCCCCAACTATGGCTACACCTTC.

This clonotype came up many times. This rearrangement joins TRBV20-1 to TRBJ2-3, with 10 positions matching TRBD1. Unmatched junction bases numbered 7, after V lost 1 base and J lost 3 bases. Germline V gene lookup returns CDR1 DFQATT and CDR2 SNEGSKA (reference sequence). This CDR3 is 16 amino acids long. The DNA of the CDR3 is TGCAGTGCTAGAGTAAAGGGACAGGGGAGGACAGATACGCAGTATTTT. It is translated as CSARVKGQGRTDTQYF.

At least ten counts were recorded for this clonotype. Here the CDR3 DNA reads TGCAGTGCTAGCTGGGTACCCTCCTACGAGCAGTACTTC. As protein: CSASWVPSYEQYF. The V gene is TRBV20-1, the J gene TRBJ2-7; D is unresolved. V gave up 3 bases and J gave up 0 bases, with 9 bases separating them. The CDR3 sequence is 13 residues long. Germline CDR1 DFQATT, CDR2 SNEGSKA (reference sequence).